This T cell receptor beta chain appears in the sequencing data of a study of cytomegalovirus exposure and HLA in healthy donors. General study findings and limits: TCR beta V- and J-gene trimming, according to a later analysis, was linked to a missense DCLRE1C variant.

V was shortened by 0 bases and J by 3 bases, with 11 bases between the two germline ends. Germline V lookup: CDR1 LNHNV, CDR2 YYDKDF (reference sequence). The CDR3 is made up of 15 amino acids. On this clone itself: Its antigen remains unknown.

13 Jbeta primers and 60 Vbeta primers were used for the PCR. Produced via immunoSEQ multiplex PCR; TCRdb's table is partial and in-frame only. Of around 200,000 clones detected, 77% appear once; the ten largest clones hold roughly 2.6%. Input material: PBMCs. The clonotype comes from a woman in her sixties in good health and CMV-seropositive. This chain joins TRBV15 and TRBJ1-2, with D unresolved. The CDR3 nucleotides read TGTGCCACCAGCAGAGATCAATTGGTAGACTATGGCTACACCTTC. Translated, it gives CATSRDQLVDYGYTF.